Shown below are 30 T cell receptor beta chains from a single sample sequenced in a study of shared clonotypes between healthy human individuals. Assay: immunoSEQ multiplex PCR; the TCRdb copy retains only in-frame clones and omits some. The profile shows some 1.4 million clones, more than 95% of them singletons. Sequenced: naive CD4+ T cells sorted from blood. Subset given: CD45RA+ positively selected. The receptor source for this set is a man aged 30 to 45 in good health.

The gene calls are TRBV30 and TRBJ1-1, with a weak D call TRBD1 (6 bases). The CDR3 is 13 residues long. Germline V lookup: CDR1 GTSNPN, CDR2 SVGIG (reference sequence). V was shortened by 4 bases and J by 4 bases, with 13 bases between the two germline ends. CDR3 sequence: CAWTHTGPTEAFF. The CDR3 DNA reads as TGTGCCTGGACTCATACAGGGCCCACTGAAGCTTTCTTT.

The chain has TRBV5-4 and TRBJ2-1, with 8 bases fitting TRBD2. This CDR3 region has 15 residues. The germline gives CDR1 SGHNT, CDR2 YYREEE (reference sequence). Trimming cost V 4 bases and J 7 bases; bases outside gene matches: 10. In DNA, the CDR3 is TGTGCCAGCAGCCCCGGGACTAGTCGGGTAAATGAGCAGTTCTTC. It codes for CASSPGTSRVNEQFF. Full variable domain (outside the CDR3, taken from reference TRBV5-4 and TRBJ2-1): ETGVTQSPTHLIKTRGQQVTLRCSSQSGHNTVSWYQQALGQGPQFIFQYYREEENGRGNFPPRFSGLQFPNYSSELNVNALELDDSALYLCASSPGTSRVNEQFFGPGTRLTVL.

The chain combines TRBV29-1 with TRBJ2-3, with 9 positions matching TRBD2. The germline V gene encodes CDR1 SQVTM and CDR2 ANQGSEA. The CDR3 totals 14 residues. V gave up 4 bases and J gave up 4 bases; unmatched junction bases: 6. CDR3: CSVAYAGGSDTQYF. The CDR3 nucleotides read TGCAGCGTTGCCTACGCGGGAGGGTCAGATACGCAGTATTTT.

The gene calls are TRBV7-3 and TRBJ2-2, with a possible D match to TRBD1 (5 bases). V gave up 5 bases and J gave up 0 bases, with 22 bases separating them. This CDR3 has 19 residues. Germline values: CDR1 SGHTA, CDR2 FQGTGA. The CDR3 reads CASSLFRASRLANTGELFF. CDR3 in DNA: TGTGCCAGCAGCCTGTTCAGGGCGTCCCGCCTCGCGAACACCGGGGAGCTGTTTTTT.

The gene calls are TRBV5-1 and TRBJ2-2; possibly TRBD1 or TRBD2 for D (5 bases each). Germline-derived CDR1 and CDR2 are SGHRS and YFSETQ. V was clipped by 0 bases and J by 4 bases, with 13 bases between them. This CDR3 comprises 16 residues. CDR3 sequence (DNA): TGCGCCAGCAGCTTGGTTGGTTGGGACGGCACCGGGGAGCTGTTTTTT. It encodes CASSLVGWDGTGELFF.

This chain uses TRBV7-2 with TRBJ2-3; 8 bases fit TRBD2. CDR3 size: 16 residues. Germline assignment: CDR1 SGHTA and CDR2 FQGNSA. Trimming cost V 5 bases and J 1 base; bases outside gene matches: 8. DNA for the CDR3: TGTGCCAGCAGCCCTGGGAATAGCGGGGGCACAGATACGCAGTATTTT. Its protein product is CASSPGNSGGTDTQYF. Full variable domain (missing parts from reference TRBV7-2 and TRBJ2-3): GAGVSQSPSNKVTEKGKDVELRCDPISGHTALYWYRQSLGQGLEFLIYFQGNSAPDKSGLPSDRFSAERTGGSVSTLTIQRTQQEDSAVYLCASSPGNSGGTDTQYFGPGTRLTVL.

This clone has only one observation. The rearrangement uses TRBV6-5 and TRBJ2-1, with 11 bases matching TRBD2. J gave up 9 bases and V 4 bases, and 8 bases lay outside the gene matches. Germline V gene data show CDR1 as MNHEY and CDR2 as SVGAGI. There are 15 residues in the CDR3. The CDR3 region is CASSSLAGGEGEQFF. The CDR3, as DNA: TGTGCCAGCAGTTCCCTAGCGGGAGGAGAAGGTGAGCAGTTCTTC.

The rearrangement links TRBV11-3 to TRBJ2-2; 7 bases line up with TRBD1. This CDR3 has 14 amino acids. The V gene's germline CDR1 is SGHNT and CDR2 YENEEA. V lost 1 base to trimming and J lost 6 bases; unmatched junction nucleotides: 2. The CDR3 region is CASSLGQGPGELFF. CDR3 DNA sequence: TGTGCCAGCAGCTTAGGACAGGGTCCCGGGGAGCTGTTTTTT.

The V and J genes are TRBV14 and TRBJ1-5; 8 bases are shared with TRBD1. Germline assignment: CDR1 SGHDN and CDR2 FVKESK. With 0 bases clipped from V and 5 bases from J, the junction kept 3 bases outside the gene matches. This CDR3 is 15 amino acids long. CDR3 nucleotide sequence: TGTGCCAGCAGCCAAGATTTGGGACAGGATCAGCCCCAGCATTTT. Translating gives CASSQDLGQDQPQHF.

The rearrangement joins TRBV7-9 to TRBJ1-1, with TRBD1 identical over 7 bases. Germline CDR1 and CDR2: SEHNR and FQNEAQ (reference sequence). V lost 3 bases and J lost 4; bases outside the gene matches: 5. The CDR3 is made up of 14 amino acids. The CDR3 protein is CASSLGGGLTEAFF. The CDR3 DNA is TGTGCCAGCAGCTTGGGAGGGGGCCTCACTGAAGCTTTCTTT.

The chain carries TRBV9 and TRBJ1-1; 7 positions agree with TRBD1. After removal of 0 bases from V and 10 bases from J, the junction contained 6 bases not matched to a gene. Germline V CDR1 and CDR2: SGDLS, YYNGEE. CDR3 length equals 13 residues. The DNA for the CDR3 is TGTGCCAGCAGCGTAGGTGTAGGGGGCTTAGCTTTCTTT. Its protein product is CASSVGVGGLAFF.

The DNA of the CDR3 is TGCGCCAGCAGCTTGTCGGCGGGAACGAACAATGAGCAGTTCTTC. Protein: CASSLSAGTNNEQFF. The chain links TRBV5-1 to TRBJ2-1; a possible D gene is TRBD2 (6 bases). CDR3 length: 15 residues. The V end was cut by 1 base, the J end by 5 bases, with 13 bases between. Germline V CDR1 and CDR2: SGHRS, YFSETQ. Full variable domain (rest looked up from reference TRBV5-1 and TRBJ2-1): KAGVTQTPRYLIKTRGQQVTLSCSPISGHRSVSWYQQTPGQGLQFLFEYFSETQRNKGNFPGRFSGRQFSNSRSEMNVSTLELGDSALYLCASSLSAGTNNEQFFGPGTRLTVL.

The chain is built from TRBV28 and TRBJ1-1, with D unclear. Germline CDR1 reads MDHEN; CDR2 reads SYDVKM. V gave up 1 base and J gave up 10 bases, with 13 bases separating them. This CDR3 contains 13 residues. The CDR3 nucleotides read TGTGCCAGCAGTTTATACGGGGATCAGTCAGCTTTCTTT. Encoded protein: CASSLYGDQSAFF.

The CDR3 spells CASSPKTTPNEQYF. In DNA form, the CDR3 reads TGTGCCAGCAGTCCGAAGACTACCCCTAACGAGCAGTACTTC. The chain couples TRBV27 to TRBJ2-7, with D possibly matching TRBD2 (5 bases). This CDR3 region has 14 residues. Looked up from germline, CDR1 is MNHEY and CDR2 is SMNVEV (reference sequence). With 5 bases removed from V and 5 bases from J, the gap between germline ends came to 16 bases.

This clone appeared a single time. The CDR3 sequence: CASSFQQGGETQYF. For the CDR3, the DNA is TGTGCCAGCAGCTTCCAACAGGGCGGAGAGACCCAGTACTTC. The chain joins TRBV7-7 to TRBJ2-5; maybe TRBD1 (6 bases). The CDR3 is made up of 14 amino acids. Trimming pared 3 bases from V and 4 bases from J, leaving 12 bases between. Germline CDR1 and CDR2: SSHAT and FNYEAQ (reference sequence).

The chain links TRBV4-1 to TRBJ2-5; 13 bases agree with TRBD2. The CDR3 consists of 19 residues. V gave up 0 bases and J gave up 5 bases; unmatched junction bases: 12. Germline CDR1 MGHRA, CDR2 YSYEKL. Here the CDR3 reads CASSQEGTSGAGGGETQYF. DNA for the CDR3: TGCGCCAGCAGCCAAGAAGGGACTAGCGGGGCAGGTGGGGGGGAGACCCAGTACTTC.

The V and J genes are TRBV15 and TRBJ2-1; TRBD2 is a possible D gene (5 bases). V lost 0 bases and J lost 0, with 15 bases in between. CDR3 length: 18 residues. Germline CDR1 LNHNV, CDR2 YYDKDF (reference sequence). In DNA, the CDR3 is TGTGCCACCAGCAGAGATTATAGGAGGCGTACCTCCTACAATGAGCAGTTCTTC. Its translation: CATSRDYRRRTSYNEQFF.

The CDR3 DNA is TGCGCCAGCAGCTTGGTCCCCGAGAGCTCTGGAAACACCATATATTTT. Its translation is CASSLVPESSGNTIYF. This rearrangement joins TRBV5-1 to TRBJ1-3; unclear D gene. The CDR3 is 16 residues long. V gave up 0 bases and J gave up 0 bases, with 10 bases separating them. Per germline, CDR1 SGHRS and CDR2 YFSETQ.

This clone appeared a single time. The J gene is TRBJ1-1, the V gene TRBV18, with D unclear. The CDR3 is 12 amino acids. The germline V gene has CDR1 KGHSH and CDR2 LQKENI. V lost 8 bases and J 8 bases, leaving 15 bases between the germline ends. CDR3 nucleotide sequence: TGTGCCAGCACCAAGGCCAGGCAGGAAGCTTTCTTT. Translating gives CASTKARQEAFF.

This clone was detected once. This sequence joins TRBV7-2 and TRBJ2-7, with D possibly called TRBD1 or TRBD2 (6 bases each). Trimming removed 4 bases at V and 3 bases at J, with 19 bases between. The CDR3 spans 16 residues. Germline CDR1 SGHTA, CDR2 FQGNSA. The CDR3, as DNA: TGTGCCAGCAGCTCCAGAGAGACAGGAGGGGGCTACGAGCAGTACTTC. The encoded protein is CASSSRETGGGYEQYF.

The chain employs TRBV28 and TRBJ1-4; unclear D gene. CDR1 MDHEN and CDR2 SYDVKM come from the germline V gene. V was cut by 5 bases and J by 0 bases, with 10 bases left in between. The CDR3 runs 15 residues. The CDR3 nucleotides read TGTGCCAGCAGTACCCTGGGAGCAACTAATGAAAAACTGTTTTTT. Translation gives CASSTLGATNEKLFF.

This clone showed up just once. V gene TRBV29-1 combines with J gene TRBJ1-5; a weak D match, TRBD1 (6 bases). The CDR3 sequence is 13 residues long. V lost 4 bases and J lost 3, with 10 bases in between. In germline, CDR1 is SQVTM, CDR2 ANQGSEA. The CDR3 DNA follows: TGCAGCGTTGTGGACAGCTACAATCAGCCCCAGCATTTT. Protein: CSVVDSYNQPQHF.

With respect to this clone: The same CDR3 arises from other DNA sequences in this sample as well. The chain combines TRBV30 with TRBJ1-3; the D is unclear. CDR3 length: 10 amino acids. Germline assignment: CDR1 GTSNPN and CDR2 SVGIG (reference sequence). V lost 5 bases and J lost 4, with 3 bases in between. The CDR3 sequence is CAWGGNTIYF. As DNA, the CDR3 is TGTGCCTGGGGAGGAAACACCATATATTTT.

The CDR3 DNA is TGTGCCAGCAGCTTTTCCCCGGGGGATTACAATGAGCAGTTCTTC. Residues: CASSFSPGDYNEQFF. This chain uses TRBV5-4 with TRBJ2-1, with D maybe TRBD2 (6 bases). V was shortened by 2 bases and J by 4 bases, with 13 bases between the two germline ends. Germline V gene sequence: CDR1 SGHNT, CDR2 YYREEE (reference sequence). CDR3 length: 15 residues.

This chain joins TRBV11-2 and TRBJ2-7, with TRBD1 matching 7 bases. After removal of 4 bases from V and 3 bases from J, the junction contained 6 bases not matched to a gene. The length of the CDR3 is 14 residues. Germline V gene sequence: CDR1 SGHAT, CDR2 FQNNGV. CDR3 protein: CASSSETGNYEQYF. CDR3 nucleotides: TGTGCCAGCAGCTCAGAGACAGGGAACTACGAGCAGTACTTC.

This chain uses TRBV19 with TRBJ1-2; TRBD1 aligns across 9 bases. CDR1 and CDR2 (germline): LNHDA, SQIVND (reference sequence). V lost 7 bases to trimming and J lost 4 bases; unmatched junction nucleotides: 4. The CDR3 is 13 residues long. CDR3 protein: CASTLDRGYGYTF. DNA of the CDR3: TGTGCCAGTACCCTGGACAGGGGCTATGGCTACACCTTC.

This chain connects TRBV5-1 to TRBJ1-2; D gene ambiguous. Trimming stripped 4 bases from V and 4 bases from J, with 11 bases between. CDR1 is SGHRS, CDR2 YFSETQ, per germline. This CDR3 spans 13 amino acids. CDR3 coding DNA: TGCGCCAGCAGCCCCCAAGTTGGCTATGGCTACACCTTC. Translated, it gives CASSPQVGYGYTF.

This clone was found a few times. V gene TRBV6-1 combines with J gene TRBJ2-5, with no clear D. Trimming left V 5 bases short and J 9 bases short, with 16 bases between. Per germline, CDR1 MNHNS and CDR2 SASEGT. The CDR3 is 13 amino acids. CDR3 amino acids: CASSPTLAMAQYF. The CDR3 DNA reads TGTGCCAGCAGTCCGACCCTGGCGATGGCCCAGTACTTC.

The genes are TRBV11-2 and TRBJ2-2; TRBD2 matches at 12 bases. The V gene end was trimmed by 5 bases and the J gene end by 6 bases; junction bases not matched to a gene: 7. CDR3 length: 16 residues. Germline CDR1 and CDR2: SGHAT and FQNNGV. The CDR3 is CASSPRLAGVPGELFF. In nucleotides, the CDR3 is TGTGCCAGCAGCCCACGACTAGCGGGAGTGCCCGGGGAGCTGTTTTTT.

The chain combines TRBV9 with TRBJ2-3; no definite D call. CDR1 and CDR2 from the germline V gene are SGDLS and YYNGEE. With 0 bases removed from V and 0 bases from J, the gap between germline ends came to 11 bases. This CDR3 is built from 16 residues. The CDR3 bases are TGTGCCAGCAGCGTAGGCTCAGATCTCAGCACAGATACGCAGTATTTT. Amino acid sequence: CASSVGSDLSTDTQYF.